This TCR beta chain was found in a study of T cells in Graves' hyperthyroidism and ophthalmopathy (dated by TCRdb to about 2019). Turning to the overall study: Peripheral blood was collected at initial diagnosis, before any treatment. The roughly 90 discovery patients were divided at random into training and test sets in a 7:3 ratio. Whether ophthalmopathy could be predicted prospectively was tested in an independent validation cohort made up of under 20 hyperthyroidism patients plus 17 patients who later progressed to ophthalmopathy. Thyroid tissue and blood T-cell repertoires from roughly 6 Graves' hyperthyroidism patients were also compared in the study. A discovery cohort of around 98 patients, 43 with Graves' ophthalmopathy and 55 to 60 with stable Graves' hyperthyroidism, was used to find distinguishing TCR V-J signatures. Following sampling, methimazole starting at 30 mg daily was given to hyperthyroidism patients, and high-dose intravenous methylprednisolone was given to ophthalmopathy patients. TCR Vbeta CDR3 sequencing of roughly 140 peripheral blood samples (43 ophthalmopathy, 75 to 80 hyperthyroidism and around 17 progressor patients) is reported in the paper.

The TCR beta CDR3 regions were amplified from the RNA transcripts. The first round of RT-PCR for the TCR CDR3 was performed with the HTBI primer set and the Qiagen OneStep RT-PCR kit. Libraries were constructed in a second round of multiplex PCR, after which size selection and purification were carried out. Libraries were sequenced paired-end with 100 bp reads on an Illumina HiSeq2000. The study's own analysis went as follows. SOAPnuke was used to process the raw data, throwing out any read that contained adapters or uncalled bases, had a mean Phred below 15, or lacked an exact constant-primer or identifier match. High-quality paired reads were merged with COPE v1.2.5, and unique nucleotide sequences were defined as clonotypes. MiTCR v1.1 was used to align clonotypes to the IMGT TRBV, TRBD and TRBJ reference segments. The analysis included only V-J combinations with a frequency above 0.0001, which together covered over 98% of the repertoires. The TCS score was defined as the ratio of F50 (clonal expansion) to E x V (chaos), calculated using BLOSUM62-based TCRdist between CDR3 peptides within each V-J. Welch's t-statistics and random forest reduced just over 500 V-J features to 13, which were used in a naive Bayes classifier (R e1071). The public reads were reprocessed in TCRdb via fastp at Q25 and MiXCR, keeping in-frame beta chains. Every entry covers one CDR3 protein and lists the most common genes and DNA from its rows. These V and J calls derive from TCRdb rather than the authors' analysis. This sample gives about 350,000 distinct CDR3 sequences in total; about 17% of them show up just once. The leading ten clones occupy around a third of the sample.

From a lookup of the germline V gene, CDR1 and CDR2 are MGHRA and YSYEKL. Reading from cysteine to phenylalanine, the CDR3 counts 17 amino acids. Only CDR3 DNA remains: 51 bases, in frame from the first base. Relative to germline, V is missing 1 base and J is missing 1 base, with 10 bases of the junction outside any gene match. The table lists this clonotype with a few counts. Its antigen remains undetermined. Base qualities are not at hand, and no much larger clone is one base apart. Hyperthyroidism patients were newly diagnosed, with disease duration under 2 months, and aged 18 to 65 years. Patients with uncontrolled infections, other autoimmune diseases, pregnancy or lactation were excluded. Clinical symptoms, serum thyroxine and TRAb, thyroid ultrasound, and orbital computed tomography formed the basis for the diagnoses. Blood from progressor patients was drawn when they were first diagnosed with hyperthyroidism, before any ophthalmopathy symptoms appeared. PBMCs were isolated from 7.5 to 10 ml of fresh peripheral blood by Ficoll-Paque density gradient centrifugation. Progressor patients were first diagnosed with Graves' hyperthyroidism and then developed ophthalmopathy during follow-up. Total RNA was extracted using Trizol reagent, and RNA quality was assessed on an Agilent 2100 Bioanalyzer.

Overall study results and their limits: Blood samples also contained most of the expanded thyroid clonotypes (frequency above 0.001), which suggests that blood repertoires may reflect thyroid immune responses. A model built on a 13 V-J signature distinguished ophthalmopathy from stable hyperthyroidism, reaching 85% to 90% sensitivity and under 84% specificity in cross-validation and 80%/75% in testing. In validation, progression to ophthalmopathy was predicted by the model with 70.59% sensitivity and around 75% specificity, a median of about 6.4 months before onset. Sample size was not statistically predetermined, and blinding of investigators to group allocation was not performed.

Sequencing input: blood. The V and J segments used are TRBV4-1 and TRBJ2-7; 7 central nucleotides agree with TRBD1. The origin of this receptor is a woman aged 25 to 39 with Graves' hyperthyroidism that later progressed to Graves' ophthalmopathy. The bases read TGCGCCAGCAGCCAAGGGGCATACGGGACAGCATCCTACGAGCAGTACTTC. Its protein reads: CASSQGAYGTASYEQYF.